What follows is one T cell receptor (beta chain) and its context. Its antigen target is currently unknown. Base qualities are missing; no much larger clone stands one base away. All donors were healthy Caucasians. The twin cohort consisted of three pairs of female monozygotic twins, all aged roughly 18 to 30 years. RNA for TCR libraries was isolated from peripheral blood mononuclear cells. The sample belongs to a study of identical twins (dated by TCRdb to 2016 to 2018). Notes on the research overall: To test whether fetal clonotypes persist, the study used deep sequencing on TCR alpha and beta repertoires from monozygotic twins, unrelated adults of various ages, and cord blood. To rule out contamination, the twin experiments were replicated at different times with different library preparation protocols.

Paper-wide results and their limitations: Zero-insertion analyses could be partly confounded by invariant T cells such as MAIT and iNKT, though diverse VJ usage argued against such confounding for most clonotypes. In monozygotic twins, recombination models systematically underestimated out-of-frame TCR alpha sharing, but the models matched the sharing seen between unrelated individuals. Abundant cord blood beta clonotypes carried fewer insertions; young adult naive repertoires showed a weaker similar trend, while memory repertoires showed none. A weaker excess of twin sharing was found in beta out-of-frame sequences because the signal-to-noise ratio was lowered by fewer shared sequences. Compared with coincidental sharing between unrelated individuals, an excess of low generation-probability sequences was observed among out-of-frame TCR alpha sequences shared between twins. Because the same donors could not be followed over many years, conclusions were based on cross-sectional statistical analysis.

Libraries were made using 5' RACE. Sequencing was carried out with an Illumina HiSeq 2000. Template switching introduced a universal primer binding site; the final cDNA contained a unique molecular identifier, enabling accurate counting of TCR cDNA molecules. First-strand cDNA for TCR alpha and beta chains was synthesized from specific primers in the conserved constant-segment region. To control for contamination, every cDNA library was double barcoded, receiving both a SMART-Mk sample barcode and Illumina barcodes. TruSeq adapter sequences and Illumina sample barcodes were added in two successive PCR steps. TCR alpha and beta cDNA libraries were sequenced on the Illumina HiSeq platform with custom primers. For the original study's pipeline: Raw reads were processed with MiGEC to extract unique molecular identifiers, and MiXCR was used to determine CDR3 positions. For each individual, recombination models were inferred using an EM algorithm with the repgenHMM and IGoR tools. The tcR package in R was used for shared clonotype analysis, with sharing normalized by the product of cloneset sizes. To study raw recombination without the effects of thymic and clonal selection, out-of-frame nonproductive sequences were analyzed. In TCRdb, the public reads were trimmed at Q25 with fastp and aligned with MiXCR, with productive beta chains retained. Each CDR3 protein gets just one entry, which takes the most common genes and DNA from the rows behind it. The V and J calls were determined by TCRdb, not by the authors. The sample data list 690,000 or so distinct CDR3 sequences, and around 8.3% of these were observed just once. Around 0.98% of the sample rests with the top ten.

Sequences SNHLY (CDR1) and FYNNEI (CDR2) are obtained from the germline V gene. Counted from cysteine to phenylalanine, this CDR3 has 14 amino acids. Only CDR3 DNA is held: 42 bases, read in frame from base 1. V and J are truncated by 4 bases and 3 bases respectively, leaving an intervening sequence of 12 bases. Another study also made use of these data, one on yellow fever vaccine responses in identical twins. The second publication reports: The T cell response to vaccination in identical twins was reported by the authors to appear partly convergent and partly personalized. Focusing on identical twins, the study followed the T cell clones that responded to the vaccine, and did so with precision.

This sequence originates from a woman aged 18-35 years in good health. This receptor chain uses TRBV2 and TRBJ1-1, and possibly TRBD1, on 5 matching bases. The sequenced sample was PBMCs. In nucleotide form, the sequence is TGTGCCAGCAGTGTGAGGGGAGGAGACACTGAAGCTTTCTTT. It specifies CASSVRGGDTEAFF.